The 4 T cell receptor beta chains below all came from one sample that was sequenced in a study of blood T cell repertoires in COVID-19. Profiling relied on immunoSEQ multiplex PCR, and the TCRdb table lists in-frame clones only, not all of them. The repertoire holds 60,000 to 70,000 clones, with around four fifths as singletons. The sample was peripheral blood. Every receptor here comes from a human donor in a cohort sampled during active COVID-19.

J is TRBJ1-1 and V is TRBV11-1, with D tentatively TRBD1 (5 bases). The CDR3 consists of 13 residues. Trimming removed 0 bases at V and 5 bases at J, with 7 bases between. Germline V gene data show CDR1 as SGHAT and CDR2 as FQDESV (reference sequence). The CDR3 DNA is TGTGCCAGCAGCTTAGCGGGGCTGACTGAAGCTTTCTTT. Protein: CASSLAGLTEAFF.

CDR3 bases: TGCGCCAGCAGTCAATCAGGGGGGGATTTTTCTGGGGCCAACGTCCTGACTTTC. Its translation is CASSQSGGDFSGANVLTF. This chain uses TRBV23-1 with TRBJ2-6; a weak D match, TRBD2 (7 bases). TRBV23-1 is flagged as an ORF with uncertain function. The CDR3 spans 18 residues. V was pared by 0 bases and J by 1 base, with 13 bases between.

This clone was seen repeatedly, ten times or more. This rearrangement joins TRBV5-1 to TRBJ2-7; 8 bases fit TRBD1. Looked up from germline, CDR1 is SGHRS and CDR2 is YFSETQ. The CDR3 covers 14 residues. V trimming: 6 bases; J trimming: 2 bases; junction bases outside the gene matches: 7. CDR3 amino acids: CASTGQGPTYEQYF. The CDR3 nucleotides are TGCGCCAGCACAGGACAGGGCCCAACCTACGAGCAGTACTTC. The entire variable domain, with the rest obtained from reference TRBV5-1 and TRBJ2-7, is as follows: KAGVTQTPRYLIKTRGQQVTLSCSPISGHRSVSWYQQTPGQGLQFLFEYFSETQRNKGNFPGRFSGRQFSNSRSEMNVSTLELGDSALYLCASTGQGPTYEQYFGPGTRLTVT.

V is TRBV9 and J is TRBJ2-5; tentative D call: TRBD2 (6 bases). This CDR3 spans 15 amino acids. V was clipped by 0 bases and J by 5 bases, with 14 bases between them. Germline lookup yields CDR1 SGDLS and CDR2 YYNGEE. In DNA, the CDR3 is TGTGCCAGCAGCGTAGGTGGAGGGAAAGTGGAGACCCAGTACTTC. It yields the protein CASSVGGGKVETQYF.